This T cell receptor (beta chain) came from a study of radiation and T cells in renal cell carcinoma. Data came from immunoSEQ multiplex PCR; TCRdb stores just in-frame clones and leaves some out. The sample lists about 140,000 clones; 83% were seen once. Stated time point: baseline pretreatment blood. Treatment: 15 Gy SBRT to primary tumor, nephrectomy 4 weeks later. This specimen consisted of blood, obtained from a patient whose treatment included radiotherapy and nephrectomy. The receptor was isolated from a woman between 50 and 59 years old with renal cell carcinoma.

The CDR3, as DNA: TGTGCCAGCAGCAACGGGGATAGCAATCAGCCCCAGCATTTT. This sequence encodes CASSNGDSNQPQHF. The rearrangement uses TRBV6-5 and TRBJ1-5; no firm D call. With 6 bases removed from V and 0 bases from J, the gap between germline ends came to 9 bases. Germline loops: CDR1 MNHEY, CDR2 SVGAGI. There are 14 residues in the CDR3.